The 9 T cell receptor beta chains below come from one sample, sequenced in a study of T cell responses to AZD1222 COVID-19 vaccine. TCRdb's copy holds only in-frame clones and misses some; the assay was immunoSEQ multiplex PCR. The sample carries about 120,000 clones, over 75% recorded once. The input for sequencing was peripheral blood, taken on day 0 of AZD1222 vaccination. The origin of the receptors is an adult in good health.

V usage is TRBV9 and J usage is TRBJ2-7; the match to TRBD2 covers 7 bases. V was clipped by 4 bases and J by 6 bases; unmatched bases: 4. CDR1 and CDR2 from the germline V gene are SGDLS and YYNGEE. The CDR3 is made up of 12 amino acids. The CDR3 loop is CASSSTGGEQYF. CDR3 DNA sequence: TGTGCCAGCAGCTCTACGGGGGGCGAGCAGTACTTC. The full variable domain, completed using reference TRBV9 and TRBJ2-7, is DSGVTQTPKHLITATGQRVTLRCSPRSGDLSVYWYQQSLDQGLQFLIQYYNGEERAKGNILERFSAQQFPDLHSELNLSSLELGDSALYFCASSSTGGEQYFGPGTRLTVT.

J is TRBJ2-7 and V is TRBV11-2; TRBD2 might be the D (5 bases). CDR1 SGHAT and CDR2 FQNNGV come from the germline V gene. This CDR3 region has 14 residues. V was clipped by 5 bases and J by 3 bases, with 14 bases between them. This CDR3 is CASSPLGLLYEQYF. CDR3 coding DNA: TGTGCCAGCAGCCCCCTCGGACTTCTCTACGAGCAGTACTTC.

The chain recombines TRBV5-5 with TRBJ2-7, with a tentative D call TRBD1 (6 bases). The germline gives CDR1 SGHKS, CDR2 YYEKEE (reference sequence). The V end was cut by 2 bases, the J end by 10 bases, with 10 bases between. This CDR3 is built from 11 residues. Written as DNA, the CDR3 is TGTGCCAGCAGCTTCCGGGACAAACAGTACTTC. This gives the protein CASSFRDKQYF. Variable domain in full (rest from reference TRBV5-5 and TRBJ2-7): DAGVTQSPTHLIKTRGQQVTLRCSPISGHKSVSWYQQVLGQGPQFIFQYYEKEERGRGNFPDRFSARQFPNYSSELNVNALLLGDSALYLCASSFRDKQYFGPGTRLTVT.

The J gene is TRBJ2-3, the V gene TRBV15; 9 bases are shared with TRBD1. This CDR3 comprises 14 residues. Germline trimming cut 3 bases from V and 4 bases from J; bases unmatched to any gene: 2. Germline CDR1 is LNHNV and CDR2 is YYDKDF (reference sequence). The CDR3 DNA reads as TGTGCCACCAGCAGCCGGACAGGGGCAGATACGCAGTATTTT. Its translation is CATSSRTGADTQYF.

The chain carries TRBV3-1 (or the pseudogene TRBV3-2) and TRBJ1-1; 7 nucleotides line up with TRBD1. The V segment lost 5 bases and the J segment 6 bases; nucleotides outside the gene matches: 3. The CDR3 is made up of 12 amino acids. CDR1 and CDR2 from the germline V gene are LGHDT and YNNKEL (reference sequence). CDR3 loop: CASSGGGAEAFF. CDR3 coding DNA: TGTGCCAGCAGCGGAGGGGGCGCTGAAGCTTTCTTT.

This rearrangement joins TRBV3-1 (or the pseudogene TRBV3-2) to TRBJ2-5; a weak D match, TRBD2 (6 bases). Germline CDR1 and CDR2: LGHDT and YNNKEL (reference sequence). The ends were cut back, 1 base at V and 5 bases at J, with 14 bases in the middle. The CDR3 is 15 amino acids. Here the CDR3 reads CASSQVRGSGETQYF. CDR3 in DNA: TGTGCCAGCAGCCAAGTACGGGGGAGTGGGGAGACCCAGTACTTC.

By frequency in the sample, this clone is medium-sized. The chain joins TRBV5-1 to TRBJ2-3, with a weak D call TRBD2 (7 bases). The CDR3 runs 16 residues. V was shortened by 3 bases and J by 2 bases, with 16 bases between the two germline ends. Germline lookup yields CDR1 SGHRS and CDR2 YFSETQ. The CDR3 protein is CASSSVRGRATDTQYF. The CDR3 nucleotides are TGCGCCAGCAGCTCGGTGAGGGGGAGGGCCACAGATACGCAGTATTTT.

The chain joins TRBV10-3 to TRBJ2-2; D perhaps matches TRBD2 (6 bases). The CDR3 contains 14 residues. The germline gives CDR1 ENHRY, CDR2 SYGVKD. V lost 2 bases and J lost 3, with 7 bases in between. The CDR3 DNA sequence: TGTGCCATCAGTGAGGGGGAGGACACCGGGGAGCTGTTTTTT. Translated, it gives CAISEGEDTGELFF.

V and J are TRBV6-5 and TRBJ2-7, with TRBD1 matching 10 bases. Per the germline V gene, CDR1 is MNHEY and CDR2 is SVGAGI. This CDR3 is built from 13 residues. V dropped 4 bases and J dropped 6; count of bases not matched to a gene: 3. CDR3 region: CASSFDRGREQYF. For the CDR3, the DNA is TGTGCCAGCAGTTTCGACAGGGGGCGCGAGCAGTACTTC.